The sequence of this T cell receptor (beta chain) was determined in a study of beta chain features in type 1 diabetes. Investigators reverse transcribed all isolated RNA, so they sequenced expressed TCRB transcripts. Several million reads on average were seen across naive, central memory and regulatory T cell samples. Repertoires were generated with immunoSEQ multiplex PCR, while TCRdb's copy carries only in-frame clones and drops some. The sample lists under 200,000 clones, roughly 9% occurring once. The sample was central memory CD4+ T cells from blood. This TCR was recovered from a woman aged 18 to 35 in good health.

DNA of the CDR3: TGTGCCAGCAGCGAGGACTACAGGAAAAACATTCAGTACTTC. It specifies CASSEDYRKNIQYF. The V gene is TRBV9, the J gene TRBJ2-4, with D perhaps TRBD2 (6 bases). Germline-derived CDR1 and CDR2 are SGDLS and YYNGEE. Trimming removed 3 bases from V and 4 bases from J, with 11 bases in between. The CDR3 totals 14 residues.